The clone carrying this T cell receptor beta chain is classed as medium-sized. Its antigen is not known. Full-length variable regions came from constant-region reverse primers plus semi-nested Nested Universal Primer A PCR. MiXCR was run by TCRdb on the 5' RACE reads, yielding one entry per CDR3 protein. There are 40,000 to 55,000 distinct CDR3 sequences in the sample; roughly a fifth occur only once, and about 3.9% lies in the top ten. Trimming cost V 3 bases and J 4 bases, with 10 bases left between them. This CDR3 has 14 amino acids. Germline lookup yields CDR1 MNHEY and CDR2 SMNVEV (reference sequence). Tregs were sorted as CD4+CD25+CD127-/low cells. Overall study findings and caveats: Greatest tumor Treg TCR overlap was with tumor naive CD4+ cells. Whole repertoires were not studied in the larger cohort, only one V-J beta rearrangement. Tumor memory CD4+ T cell TCR gene usage was found to cluster with blood and lymph node memory CD4+ cells and with lymph node naive CD4+ cells.

Sequenced sample: Tregs sorted from a lymph node. The chain is built from TRBV27 and TRBJ1-5; D remains ambiguous. The TCR comes from a female donor with breast cancer. CDR3 amino acids: CASSFAGPNQPQHF. The CDR3 coding sequence is TGTGCCAGCAGTTTTGCAGGCCCTAATCAGCCCCAGCATTTT.